The 27 T cell receptor beta chains in this list originate from one sample, sequenced in a study of T cell responses to AZD1222 COVID-19 vaccine. Assay: immunoSEQ multiplex PCR; the TCRdb copy retains only in-frame clones and omits some. The sample lists under 150,000 clones, approximately 94% occurring once. The specimen was peripheral blood, collected on day 0 of AZD1222 vaccination. These receptors originate from an adult in good health.

V usage is TRBV28 and J usage is TRBJ1-5, with D possibly TRBD1 on 5 matching bases. Germline loops: CDR1 MDHEN, CDR2 SYDVKM. The V end was cut by 2 bases, the J end by 6 bases, with 14 bases between. This CDR3 has 15 amino acids. Here the CDR3 reads CASSLGRGFGQPQHF. In nucleotides, the CDR3 is TGTGCCAGCAGTTTAGGTAGGGGATTCGGTCAGCCCCAGCATTTT.

The CDR3 region has the DNA TGTGCCACCAGCCAGGGATTAGAGACCCAGTACTTC. This sequence encodes CATSQGLETQYF. The chain carries TRBV15 and TRBJ2-5; tentatively, D is TRBD1 (5 bases). The germline CDR1 and CDR2 sequences are LNHNV and YYDKDF (reference sequence). V lost 5 bases, J lost 4 bases, and 8 bases lay in between. The CDR3 has 12 residues.

The chain is built from TRBV11-2 and TRBJ1-2, with D possibly being TRBD1 (5 bases). The ends were cut back, 1 base at V and 6 bases at J, with 15 bases in the middle. This CDR3 comprises 15 residues. Germline assignment: CDR1 SGHAT and CDR2 FQNNGV. DNA of the CDR3: TGTGCCAGCAGCTTAGTCGGCAGGGTGGGAAATGGCTACACCTTC. Amino acid sequence: CASSLVGRVGNGYTF.

The CDR3 sequence: CAISDAEDHGTF. The CDR3 coding sequence is TGTGCCATCAGTGACGCAGAAGACCACGGCACCTTC. The chain recombines TRBV10-3 with TRBJ1-2; the D is unclear. With 3 bases removed from V and 13 bases from J, the gap between germline ends came to 15 bases. CDR1 ENHRY and CDR2 SYGVKD come from the germline V gene. CDR3 length equals 12 residues.

The V call is TRBV9, the J call TRBJ1-4; D is perhaps TRBD1 (5 bases). This CDR3 region has 15 residues. Trimming cost V 1 base and J 7 bases, with 14 bases left between them. Germline lookup yields CDR1 SGDLS and CDR2 YYNGEE. In nucleotides, the CDR3 is TGTGCCAGCAGCGTAAACGAGGGACTAGGTGAAAAACTGTTTTTT. Translating it yields CASSVNEGLGEKLFF.

This rearrangement joins TRBV7-9 to TRBJ2-2; D uncertain. The germline gives CDR1 SEHNR, CDR2 FQNEAQ (reference sequence). Trimming removed 8 bases from V and 10 bases from J, with 11 bases in between. This CDR3 has 11 residues. The CDR3 bases are TGTGCCAGCCAATCGTTGGAGGAGCTGTTTTTT. Residues: CASQSLEELFF.

This clone was observed a single time. Other nucleotide sequences from this sample produce the same CDR3. The V gene is TRBV2, the J gene TRBJ2-2; the match to TRBD2 covers 7 bases. The CDR3 runs 15 residues. CDR1 is SNHLY and CDR2 is FYNNEI in the germline V gene. The J segment lost 0 bases and the V segment lost 4 bases, leaving 2 bases of the junction unmatched. CDR3 nucleotide sequence: TGTGCCAGCAGTGGGCTAGCGGCGAACACCGGGGAGCTGTTTTTT. Translating it yields CASSGLAANTGELFF.

The chain uses TRBV5-1 and TRBJ2-3, with TRBD1 matching over 7 bases. The CDR3 contains 14 residues. J lost 4 bases, V lost 4 bases, and 6 bases had no gene match. Germline V CDR1 and CDR2: SGHRS, YFSETQ. The CDR3 DNA sequence: TGCGCCAGCAGCCCCACAGGGGCCGCAGATACGCAGTATTTT. It is translated as CASSPTGAADTQYF.

The chain recombines TRBV9 with TRBJ1-1; D is unresolved. V dropped 4 bases and J dropped 7 bases, with 14 bases sitting between them. This CDR3 is 13 amino acids long. Germline-derived CDR1 and CDR2 are SGDLS and YYNGEE. The CDR3 reads CASSLAPGVEAFF. In DNA, the CDR3 is TGTGCCAGCAGCCTCGCGCCTGGAGTTGAAGCTTTCTTT.

The gene calls are TRBV5-4 and TRBJ2-5; no firm D call. Germline loops: CDR1 SGHNT, CDR2 YYREEE (reference sequence). The CDR3 is 14 residues long. V was shortened by 3 bases and J by 4 bases, with 13 bases between the two germline ends. CDR3 DNA: TGTGCCAGCAGCTCCCGTTGGGCCGCAGAGACCCAGTACTTC. It translates to CASSSRWAAETQYF.

The chain links TRBV19 to TRBJ2-5; D is perhaps TRBD2 (6 bases). The germline V gene has CDR1 LNHDA and CDR2 SQIVND (reference sequence). V lost 9 bases and J lost 7, with 21 bases in between. This CDR3 comprises 14 residues. The CDR3 reads CASRTTPEGGTQYF. CDR3 nucleotides: TGTGCCAGCAGGACTACCCCGGAAGGTGGGACCCAGTACTTC.

The V gene is TRBV30, the J gene TRBJ2-1, with 15 positions matching TRBD2. CDR3 size: 17 residues. Germline CDR1 is GTSNPN and CDR2 is SVGIG (reference sequence). The V gene end was trimmed by 2 bases and the J gene end by 9 bases; junction bases not matched to a gene: 11. The DNA of the CDR3 is TGTGCCTGGAGTTCCCGTGGACTAGCGGGAGGGCGTCTTGAGCAGTTCTTC. Translation gives CAWSSRGLAGGRLEQFF.

This clone was observed once. V usage is TRBV29-1 and J usage is TRBJ1-2; D is uncertain. The germline V and J ends were trimmed by 6 bases and 1 base, with 12 bases remaining between them. Germline CDR1 reads SQVTM; CDR2 reads ANQGSEA. The CDR3 extends over 13 amino acids. CDR3: CSVDLWGNYGYTF. CDR3 in DNA: TGCAGCGTAGACCTATGGGGTAACTATGGCTACACCTTC.

The V call is TRBV5-3, the J call TRBJ2-7; D is uncertain. TRBV5-3 is an open reading frame, and its role is uncertain. The CDR3 sequence is 15 residues long. Between the trimmed V and J ends, which lost 0 bases and 7 bases, there was a span of 17 bases. The CDR3 nucleotides are TGTGCCAGAAGCTTGGGCGGACCCGCCCCATGTGAGCAGTACTTC. This gives the protein CARSLGGPAPCEQYF.

The chain has TRBV12-3 or TRBV12-4 and TRBJ1-2; 7 positions agree with TRBD1. CDR3 length: 12 residues. The J segment lost 3 bases and the V segment lost 5 bases, leaving 0 bases of the junction unmatched. For the CDR3, the DNA is TGTGCCAGCAGTGGGACAGACTATGGCTACACCTTC. Translated: CASSGTDYGYTF.

This clone was observed a few times. The chain combines TRBV3-1 (or the pseudogene TRBV3-2) with TRBJ1-5; D is uncertain. This CDR3 contains 15 residues. Germline V gene sequence: CDR1 LGHDT, CDR2 YNNKEL (reference sequence). The V and J ends lost 3 bases and 6 bases respectively, with 15 bases between them. CDR3 coding DNA: TGTGCCAGCAGCCATCCCGTCGGCGGGGTTCAGCCCCAGCATTTT. It translates to CASSHPVGGVQPQHF.

V gene TRBV2 combines with J gene TRBJ1-2, with TRBD1 identical over 7 bases. Trimming cost V 6 bases and J 2 bases; bases outside gene matches: 15. Germline loops: CDR1 SNHLY, CDR2 FYNNEI. The CDR3 sequence is 17 residues long. CDR3 sequence (DNA): TGTGCCAGCAGCCGGCGTGGGACAGTACCCACGAACTATGGCTACACCTTC. Translated, it gives CASSRRGTVPTNYGYTF.

The rearrangement links TRBV4-2 to TRBJ2-7; 11 bases are shared with TRBD2. Per germline, CDR1 LGHNA and CDR2 YNFKEQ. Unmatched junction bases numbered 10, after V lost 6 bases and J lost 3 bases. There are 16 residues in the CDR3. CDR3 sequence reads: CASRFTSGGAIYEQYF. CDR3 bases: TGTGCCAGCAGATTTACTAGCGGGGGAGCCATCTACGAGCAGTACTTC.

J is TRBJ2-5 and V is TRBV18, with 7 bases aligning to TRBD1. Germline loops: CDR1 KGHSH, CDR2 LQKENI. The CDR3 runs to 15 residues. V trimming: 3 bases; J trimming: 4 bases; junction bases outside the gene matches: 8. The CDR3 nucleotides are TGTGCCAGCTCACCTCTGGCAGGGGGAAGAGAGACCCAGTACTTC. Its protein is CASSPLAGGRETQYF.

DNA for the CDR3: TGTGCCAGTAGTGGCAGGGGGCTGTACGAGCAGTACTTC. Amino acids: CASSGRGLYEQYF. The V gene is TRBV19, the J gene TRBJ2-7; 8 bases are a match to TRBD1. CDR1 is LNHDA, CDR2 SQIVND, per germline (reference sequence). Trimming cost V 5 bases and J 4 bases; bases outside gene matches: 4. The length of the CDR3 is 13 residues.

V and J are TRBV10-1 and TRBJ2-5; TRBD2 matches 7 bases. V lost 2 bases, J lost 5 bases, and 8 bases stayed unmatched. The CDR3 consists of 15 residues. Germline V gene data show CDR1 as WNHNN and CDR2 as SYGVQD (reference sequence). CDR3 coding DNA: TGCGCCAGCAGTGAGGGAGGCGGGAGAACGGAGACCCAGTACTTC. Its protein product is CASSEGGGRTETQYF.

Only one count was recorded for this clone. V gene TRBV20-1 combines with J gene TRBJ2-1; 8 nucleotides match TRBD2. V lost 3 bases to trimming and J lost 8 bases; unmatched junction nucleotides: 9. The CDR3 is 14 residues long. Germline assignment: CDR1 DFQATT and CDR2 SNEGSKA (reference sequence). DNA of the CDR3: TGCAGTGCTAGTCGACGACTAGCGTCCGATGAGCAGTTCTTC. Amino acid sequence: CSASRRLASDEQFF.

This sequence joins TRBV4-2 and TRBJ2-3; TRBD2 aligns across 10 bases. Per germline, CDR1 LGHNA and CDR2 YNFKEQ. With 0 bases clipped from V and 8 bases from J, the junction kept 8 bases outside the gene matches. CDR3 length: 16 amino acids. CDR3 amino acids: CASSQDRSGGATTQYF. In nucleotides, the CDR3 is TGTGCCAGCAGCCAAGATCGGAGCGGGGGGGCCACTACGCAGTATTTT.

V and J are TRBV11-2 and TRBJ2-7; a weak D match, TRBD1 (6 bases). This CDR3 region has 15 residues. The germline V gene encodes CDR1 SGHAT and CDR2 FQNNGV. V shed 4 bases and J shed 0 bases, with 13 bases lying between them. The CDR3 coding sequence is TGTGCCAGCAGCTGGGGGCCGTCGAGCTCCTACGAGCAGTACTTC. Its translation: CASSWGPSSSYEQYF.

The genes are TRBV6-5 and TRBJ1-6; D gene unclear. Between the trimmed V and J ends, which lost 6 bases and 4 bases, there was a span of 13 bases. The germline V gene has CDR1 MNHEY and CDR2 SVGAGI. This CDR3 comprises 15 residues. This CDR3 reads CASSLHPIYNSPLHF. The CDR3 bases are TGTGCCAGCAGCCTCCACCCTATATATAATTCACCCCTCCACTTT.

V usage is TRBV10-3 and J usage is TRBJ1-2; D might be TRBD1 (5 bases). V lost 4 bases, J lost 5 bases, and 11 bases lay in between. Per germline, CDR1 ENHRY and CDR2 SYGVKD. CDR3 size: 13 residues. CDR3 sequence (DNA): TGTGCCATCAGTGGGGGGACTTATTATGGCTACACCTTC. Its translation: CAISGGTYYGYTF.

The V and J genes are TRBV6-6 and TRBJ1-6, with a tentative D call TRBD1 (6 bases). This CDR3 has 16 residues. Per germline, CDR1 MNHNY and CDR2 SVGAGI (reference sequence). Trimming pared 9 bases from V and 2 bases from J, leaving 17 bases between. CDR3 in DNA: TGTGCCAGTAGACCGCCTCAGGGGACCTATAATTCACCCCTCCACTTT. It translates to CASRPPQGTYNSPLHF.